This TCR beta chain was identified in a study of blood T cells in healthy people across ages (dated by TCRdb to 2014 to 2015). Study-wide context: In model experiments, template switching captured roughly one uniquely barcoded TCR beta cDNA molecule for every two T cells. To avoid experimental bias, donors of different ages were randomly spread across the sequencing lanes. The donors were divided into four age groups: young (average around 15 years), middle-aged (approximately 42), aged (62) and long-lived (82). To track age-related changes in TCR beta repertoire diversity, the study relied on deep sequencing normalized with unique cDNA molecular identifiers. Using the same blood draw, the study looked at two additional independent replicas of 1 million unique cDNA reads for two donors, one aged 18 to 30 and the other aged 80 or older. Study-wide conclusions, independent of this receptor: Conclusive comparison of naive and antigen-experienced compartments was prevented by the profiling of bulk unsorted PBMCs. Estimates of total diversity from one million sequenced T cells were regarded as lower bounds and underestimates. Observed TCR beta diversity per million T cells fell roughly linearly with age, and a significant reduction was already apparent by age around 40. Donor CMV infection status was unknown, potentially confounding age-related changes in expanded clonotypes. Compared with the aged group, the long-lived group had more naive CD4+ T cells, fewer expanded clones and increased TCR diversity, suggesting age selection. A strong correlation was found between observed TCR beta diversity and the percentage of naive T cells measured by flow cytometry.

Receptor libraries were prepared by 5' RACE. TCRdb records Illumina HiSeq 2500 as the sequencer. A second PCR of 7 to 11 cycles was performed with a sample-barcoded 5' primer and a J-beta primer mix. Each TCR beta cDNA molecule received a unique molecular identifier from a template-switch 5' adaptor carrying 12 random nucleotides. Each sample yielded at least 3 million CDR3-containing paired-end reads. First-strand cDNA synthesis was performed from all RNA using the Mint cDNA synthesis kit, with priming by a TRBC-specific oligonucleotide. After uracil-DNA glycosylase treatment, a first 18-cycle PCR used universal primers M1SS and BC2_uni_R on all cDNA. From the authors' description of their analysis: Each sample was normalized by randomly selecting 1 million high-quality reads, each carrying a distinct molecular identifier. Instead of being binned into consensus sequences, reads with shared molecular identifiers were discarded. MiTCR, with a Q25 quality threshold and the strictest error-elimination algorithm, was used for CDR3 identification, clonotype clustering and error correction. Lower-bound total TCR beta diversity was estimated with a nonparametric unseen species model using Euler transformation. The public sequencing data were trimmed at Q25 with fastp and processed into clonotypes with MiXCR by TCRdb, which kept only in-frame beta chains. Each CDR3 protein gets just one entry, which takes the most common genes and DNA from the rows behind it. For this entry, the V and J calls and clone size follow TCRdb and not the study's own pipeline. Here the sample has more than 650,000 distinct CDR3 sequences; 22% occur a single time. Clones ranked in the top ten supply about 20% of the sample.

This clonotype has more than one count but fewer than ten. Its antigen is not yet known. Nothing much larger sits one base from this clone, and base qualities are not available. Reading from cysteine to phenylalanine, the CDR3 counts 12 amino acids. The retained sequence is limited to the CDR3, 36 bases, with the frame set at the first base. V and J are truncated by 3 bases and 7 bases respectively, leaving an intervening sequence of 4 bases. The approximately 39 donors, aged about 6 to 100 years, were systemically healthy Caucasian individuals from Russia. Roughly 10 milliliters of peripheral blood were collected from each donor into EDTA-treated Vacutainer tubes. PBMCs were isolated by Ficoll-Paque density-gradient centrifugation, with at least 7 million obtained per sample. Total RNA, at least 5.5 micrograms per sample, was extracted from PBMCs with Trizol reagent. For every donor, flow cytometry on a PBMC aliquot measured the percentage of naive CD45RAhigh/CD27high T cells.

The sequence was collected from a man between 65 and 85 years old in good health. Sample: blood. The receptor chain draws on TRBV12-3 or TRBV12-4 and TRBJ1-6, with the D gene too uncertain to name. The CDR3 region: CASSFGNSPLHF. In nucleotides, the sequence is TGTGCCAGCAGTTTTGGGAATTCACCCCTCCACTTT.